This entry describes one TCR beta chain. Its antigen remains unknown. Profiled with immunoSEQ multiplex PCR; TCRdb holds only in-frame clones, not every one. The table has some 50,000 clones, approximately 85% seen once. V shed 0 bases, J shed 6 bases, and the junction held 14 bases outside the gene matches. Germline CDR1 LNHDA, CDR2 SQIVND (reference sequence). The CDR3 is made up of 19 amino acids. The data belong to a study of OX40 agonist ivuxolimab in advanced cancers. Study conclusions and caveats: At 0.1 to 3.0 mg/kg, clonal expansion of CD4+ and CD8+ blood T cells had occurred by week 6.

This specimen consisted of CD4+ or CD8+ T cells sorted from blood, obtained in a trial of the OX40 agonist ivuxolimab. The TCR comes from an adult with an advanced solid tumor such as melanoma, head and neck, liver or kidney cancer. The rearrangement uses TRBV19 and TRBJ1-4, with TRBD1 matching 9 bases. CDR3 bases: TGTGCCAGTAGTATAGATGATTGGTTCGCCGGGACAGGGTATGAAAAACTGTTTTTT. This codes for CASSIDDWFAGTGYEKLFF.